This TCR beta chain was documented in a study of monozygotic twins with cystic fibrosis. Notes on this clone: Its specificity is not known.

Study conclusions and caveats: Nucleotide-identical clonotype sharing was significantly higher within monozygotic CF twin pairs than between unrelated CF individuals. Age, concordance and disease severity did not associate with shared CDR3 numbers. Co-twins had the most similar V usage for 13 of 16 pairs, J for 8.

TCRdb keeps only in-frame clones here, not all; method: immunoSEQ multiplex PCR. The sample lists about 36,000 clones; 75% to 90% were seen once. Looked up from germline, CDR1 is LGHNA and CDR2 is YSLEER. V was clipped by 0 bases and J by 6 bases; unmatched bases: 7. The CDR3 totals 15 residues. Material: blood. V is TRBV4-3 and J is TRBJ1-1; TRBD1 matches 7 bases. The clonotype originates from a girl under 10 years old with cystic fibrosis. The CDR3 sequence is CASSQDRQGGAEAFF. Written as DNA, the CDR3 is TGCGCCAGCAGCCAAGATCGACAGGGAGGAGCTGAAGCTTTCTTT.